Presented here are 23 T cell receptor beta chains from one specimen sequenced in a study of CD8 T cells in ankylosing spondylitis. TCRdb recomputed calls from the 5' RACE reads with MiXCR, one row per CDR3 protein. The data show 150,000 to 200,000 distinct CDR3 sequences, roughly 20% seen once. Source material: blood, either unsorted or a sorted T cell fraction (not recorded which). The origin of the receptors is a male donor aged 10-30 years with ankylosing spondylitis or in good health (not recorded which).

This clonotype was seen repeatedly, ten times or more. V usage is TRBV6-5 and J usage is TRBJ2-2; 7 positions agree with TRBD2. The CDR3 extends over 15 amino acids. Germline CDR1 is MNHEY and CDR2 is SVGAGI. V gave up 5 bases and J gave up 0 bases; unmatched junction bases: 3. CDR3 nucleotide sequence: TGTGCCAGCAGTCGTAGCGGGCCGAACACCGGGGAGCTGTTTTTT. Encoded protein: CASSRSGPNTGELFF.

This clonotype was recorded at least ten times. The chain is built from TRBV27 and TRBJ2-3; 10 positions match TRBD2. The CDR3 totals 15 residues. CDR1 MNHEY and CDR2 SMNVEV come from the germline V gene (reference sequence). Trimming removed 4 bases from V and 4 bases from J; junction bases left unmatched: 5. CDR3 in DNA: TGTGCCAGCAGTTCCAGCGGGAGGGCCGCAGATACGCAGTATTTT. Translating it yields CASSSSGRAADTQYF.

This chain connects TRBV18 to TRBJ2-1; D remains ambiguous. This CDR3 region has 11 residues. The V gene's germline CDR1 is KGHSH and CDR2 LQKENI. The V and J ends lost 5 bases and 5 bases respectively, with 4 bases between them. CDR3 coding DNA: TGTGCCAGCTCAGTAAACAATGAGCAGTTCTTC. Translated: CASSVNNEQFF.

The chain has TRBV20-1 and TRBJ2-1; D unresolved. CDR3 length: 16 amino acids. Germline CDR1 is DFQATT and CDR2 is SNEGSKA (reference sequence). V was shortened by 4 bases and J by 5 bases, with 21 bases between the two germline ends. CDR3 in amino acids: CSATPLGRRTHNEQFF. Written as DNA, the CDR3 is TGCAGTGCTACGCCCCTTGGTCGTAGAACCCACAATGAGCAGTTCTTC.

This clonotype was picked up many times. This rearrangement joins TRBV20-1 to TRBJ2-1; the D is unclear. Per the germline V gene, CDR1 is DFQATT and CDR2 is SNEGSKA (reference sequence). The CDR3 is 14 residues long. The ends were cut back, 0 bases at V and 2 bases at J, with 8 bases in the middle. CDR3 bases: TGCAGTGCTAGAGATTCAGAACCCTACAATGAGCAGTTCTTC. Protein sequence: CSARDSEPYNEQFF.

This clonotype was seen at least ten times. J is TRBJ2-3 and V is TRBV3-1; D is perhaps TRBD2 (6 bases). Trimming shortened V by 0 bases and J by 0 bases, and 28 bases separated the two germline ends. CDR3 length equals 22 residues. Looked up from germline, CDR1 is LGHDT and CDR2 is YNNKEL (reference sequence). The CDR3 sequence: CASSQDQRWRDPSPGSTDTQYF. The CDR3 nucleotides are TGTGCCAGCAGCCAAGATCAAAGGTGGAGGGACCCCAGCCCAGGAAGCACAGATACGCAGTATTTT.

This clonotype occurred many times. This sequence joins TRBV29-1 and TRBJ1-4; no clear D. The germline gives CDR1 SQVTM, CDR2 ANQGSEA. Trimming shortened V by 0 bases and J by 8 bases, and 16 bases separated the two germline ends. CDR3 length equals 15 residues. In DNA form, the CDR3 reads TGCAGCGTTGAAGATCTGGCGGGGTCCGAGGAAAAACTGTTTTTT. Protein: CSVEDLAGSEEKLFF.

At least ten counts were recorded for this clonotype. The rearrangement joins TRBV12-3 or TRBV12-4 to TRBJ2-3, with unresolved D. V was cut by 7 bases and J by 4 bases, with 6 bases left in between. The CDR3 is 11 residues long. The CDR3 coding sequence is TGTGCCAGCACCAACTCAGATACGCAGTATTTT. This encodes CASTNSDTQYF.

This clonotype was seen many times. This rearrangement joins TRBV3-1 to TRBJ2-2; the match to TRBD2 covers 8 bases. The germline V gene has CDR1 LGHDT and CDR2 YNNKEL (reference sequence). The CDR3 is 16 amino acids. V lost 4 bases and J lost 7; bases outside the gene matches: 11. The CDR3 reads CASSPVASGRSGELFF. CDR3 DNA sequence: TGTGCCAGCAGCCCGGTCGCCAGCGGGAGAAGCGGGGAGCTGTTTTTT.

This clonotype was seen ten or more times. This rearrangement joins TRBV24-1 to TRBJ2-5, with TRBD2 identical over 8 bases. The germline V gene encodes CDR1 KGHDR and CDR2 SFDVKD. The CDR3 extends over 16 amino acids. Unmatched junction bases numbered 14, after V lost 7 bases and J lost 5 bases. CDR3 bases: TGTGCCACCAGCGCCGGGGGGGGGACCCTGGGGGAGACCCAGTACTTC. Translating gives CATSAGGGTLGETQYF.

CDR3 in DNA: TGTGCCAGCAGCTTAGTAATGGCGGATACCGGGGAGCTGTTTTTT. It yields the protein CASSLVMADTGELFF. The genes are TRBV7-6 and TRBJ2-2; D not certain. V was cut by 1 base and J by 5 bases, with 11 bases left in between. Per germline, CDR1 SGHVS and CDR2 FNYEAQ. The CDR3 is made up of 15 amino acids.

This clonotype was observed at least ten times. The chain uses TRBV12-3 or TRBV12-4 and TRBJ2-1; 8 positions agree with TRBD2. The CDR3 runs to 15 residues. The trim removed 6 bases at V and 1 base at J, leaving 5 bases unmatched. The CDR3 region is CASSRSGASYNEQFF. DNA of the CDR3: TGTGCCAGCAGCCGTAGCGGGGCGTCCTACAATGAGCAGTTCTTC.

This clonotype appeared many times. This chain uses TRBV11-2 with TRBJ2-3; no definite D call. The V gene's germline CDR1 is SGHAT and CDR2 FQNNGV. V dropped 0 bases and J dropped 2 bases, with 3 bases sitting between them. The CDR3 is 13 amino acids. In DNA, the CDR3 is TGTGCCAGCAGCTTAGACTACACAGATACGCAGTATTTT. Its protein product is CASSLDYTDTQYF.

This clonotype was seen many times. One end of the junction fails to match germline, which may point to a read error. CDR3 sequence (DNA): TGCAGTGCCAGAGGGACAGGGGGCCAAGCGCCCTATGGCTACACCTTC. Translation: CSARGTGGQAPYGYTF. The chain links TRBV20-1 to TRBJ1-2; 12 positions agree with TRBD1. From germline, CDR1 is DFQATT and CDR2 SNEGSKA (reference sequence). This CDR3 is built from 16 residues.

The sample holds many counts of this clonotype. The chain uses TRBV5-1 and TRBJ2-5, with D possibly matching TRBD2 (6 bases). This CDR3 spans 14 amino acids. The V end was cut by 0 bases, the J end by 3 bases, with 9 bases between. Per the germline V gene, CDR1 is SGHRS and CDR2 is YFSETQ. DNA for the CDR3: TGCGCCAGCAGCTTGGCGGGGGTGAAAGAGACCCAGTACTTC. It specifies CASSLAGVKETQYF.

In its sample, this clonotype was seen many times. The rearrangement links TRBV6-6 to TRBJ2-6; D is possibly TRBD1 (5 bases). This CDR3 contains 16 residues. V was cut by 6 bases and J by 4 bases, with 16 bases left in between. Germline values: CDR1 MNHNY, CDR2 SVGAGI (reference sequence). DNA of the CDR3: TGTGCCAGCAGGGAAACCAGGGTGAAAGGGGCCAACGTCCTGACTTTC. Translation gives CASRETRVKGANVLTF.

The table lists this clonotype with a few counts. The V gene is TRBV27, the J gene TRBJ2-7, with D uncertain. Trimming cost V 4 bases and J 4 bases, with 14 bases left between them. Germline V CDR1 and CDR2: MNHEY, SMNVEV (reference sequence). CDR3 length: 14 amino acids. CDR3 sequence reads: CASSSPEKLYEQYF. Here the CDR3 DNA reads TGTGCCAGCAGTTCCCCCGAGAAACTTTACGAGCAGTACTTC.

This clonotype was recorded many times. The V call is TRBV5-1, the J call TRBJ2-3; no reliable D call. The CDR3 runs 16 residues. Germline CDR1 reads SGHRS; CDR2 reads YFSETQ. With 0 bases removed from V and 2 bases from J, the gap between germline ends came to 13 bases. As DNA, the CDR3 is TGCGCCAGCAGCTTGGTCCTAGACCCCATCACAGATACGCAGTATTTT. The encoded protein is CASSLVLDPITDTQYF.

This clonotype occurred many times. This sequence joins TRBV4-1 and TRBJ2-7, with D tentatively TRBD2 (5 bases). This CDR3 is built from 16 residues. Germline V gene data show CDR1 as MGHRA and CDR2 as YSYEKL. Trimming pared 3 bases from V and 3 bases from J, leaving 18 bases between. This chain's CDR3 is CASSQSQAGTGYEQYF. As DNA, the CDR3 is TGCGCCAGCAGCCAGTCTCAGGCGGGCACCGGCTACGAGCAGTACTTC.

The rearrangement joins TRBV4-3 to TRBJ2-3; 8 bases are a match to TRBD2. V shed 0 bases and J 4 bases; nucleotides not matched to a gene: 6. The CDR3 has 16 amino acids. Germline CDR1 is LGHNA and CDR2 is YSLEER. CDR3 in amino acids: CASSQEGPGGADTQYF. The CDR3 coding sequence is TGCGCCAGCAGCCAAGAGGGACCGGGGGGGGCAGATACGCAGTATTTT.

This clonotype was seen at least ten times. The chain carries TRBV20-1 and TRBJ2-7; TRBD2 matches at 8 bases. CDR1 DFQATT and CDR2 SNEGSKA come from the germline V gene (reference sequence). The junction had 6 bases not matched to a gene; V was cut back by 1 base and J by 4 bases. This CDR3 is 14 amino acids long. Here the CDR3 reads CSARASGSFYEQYF. CDR3 bases: TGCAGTGCTAGAGCGAGCGGGAGCTTTTACGAGCAGTACTTC.

This clonotype has a count of ten or more. V usage is TRBV12-3 or TRBV12-4 and J usage is TRBJ1-2; D not resolved. The V end lost 7 bases, the J end lost 7 bases, and 13 bases lay between the germline ends. This CDR3 spans 12 amino acids. This CDR3 reads CASKDVGSGYTF. The CDR3 DNA is TGTGCCAGCAAAGACGTGGGAAGTGGCTACACCTTC.

In its sample, this clonotype was seen many times. The chain joins TRBV7-2 to TRBJ2-7, with a tentative D call TRBD2 (7 bases). Trimming shortened V by 4 bases and J by 4 bases, and 17 bases separated the two germline ends. Germline V gene lookup returns CDR1 SGHTA and CDR2 FQGNSA. This CDR3 has 15 residues. CDR3 sequence (DNA): TGTGCCAGCAGCTACAGGGCGGGAGAGTCTTACGAGCAGTACTTC. Translating gives CASSYRAGESYEQYF.